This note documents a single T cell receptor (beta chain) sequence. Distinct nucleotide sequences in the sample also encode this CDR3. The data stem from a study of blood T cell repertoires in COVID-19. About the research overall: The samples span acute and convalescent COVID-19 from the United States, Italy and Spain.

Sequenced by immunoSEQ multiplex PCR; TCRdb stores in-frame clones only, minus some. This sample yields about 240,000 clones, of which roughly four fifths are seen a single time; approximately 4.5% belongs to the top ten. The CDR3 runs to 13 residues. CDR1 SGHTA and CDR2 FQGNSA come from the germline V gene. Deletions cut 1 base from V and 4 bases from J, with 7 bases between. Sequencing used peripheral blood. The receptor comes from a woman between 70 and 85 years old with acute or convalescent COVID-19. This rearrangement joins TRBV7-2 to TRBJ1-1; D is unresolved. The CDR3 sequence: CASSLVGSTEAFF. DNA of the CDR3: TGTGCCAGCAGCTTAGTAGGGAGCACTGAAGCTTTCTTT.